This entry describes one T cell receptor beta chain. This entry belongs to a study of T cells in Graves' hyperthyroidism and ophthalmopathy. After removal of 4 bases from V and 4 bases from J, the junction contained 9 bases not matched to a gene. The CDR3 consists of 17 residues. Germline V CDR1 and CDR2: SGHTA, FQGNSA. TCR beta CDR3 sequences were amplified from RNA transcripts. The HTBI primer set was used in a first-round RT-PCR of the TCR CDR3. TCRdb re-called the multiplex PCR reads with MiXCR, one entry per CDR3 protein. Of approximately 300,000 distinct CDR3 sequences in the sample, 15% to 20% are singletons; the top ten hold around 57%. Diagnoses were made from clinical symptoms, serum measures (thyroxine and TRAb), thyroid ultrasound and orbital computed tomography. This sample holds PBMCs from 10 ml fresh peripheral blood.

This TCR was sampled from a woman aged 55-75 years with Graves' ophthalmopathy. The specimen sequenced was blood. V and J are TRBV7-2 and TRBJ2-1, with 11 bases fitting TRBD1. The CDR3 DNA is TGTGCCAGCAGCTCCGTCACCGGGACAGGGGGGTACAATGAGCAGTTCTTC. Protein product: CASSSVTGTGGYNEQFF.